This passage covers 2 T cell receptor beta chains from one sample sequenced in a study of human T cells and chemical hapten exposure. Regarding time point: patch test 1, 2 weeks after DPC sensitization. Regarding treatment: therapeutic diphenylcyclopropenone sensitization with weekly scalp DPC. Extraction of total RNA was performed on unfractionated whole blood. TCRdb reanalysed the RACE reads using MiXCR and keeps one entry per CDR3 protein. The sample shows tens of thousands of distinct CDR3 sequences, 5% to 7% of them seen only once. This specimen consisted of whole blood, obtained in connection with sensitization to the hapten diphenylcyclopropenone (DPC). The receptors come from a woman in her thirties with alopecia areata. Some clones in this sample may be carry-over from other donors' samples.

V is TRBV7-2 and J is TRBJ2-4; D may correspond to TRBD1 or TRBD2 (5 bases each). CDR3 size: 14 residues. Looked up from germline, CDR1 is SGHTA and CDR2 is FQGNSA. Trimming stripped 5 bases from V and 6 bases from J, with 14 bases between. The CDR3 DNA follows: TGTGCCAGCAGCCCCCGGGGCCTGCTAAACATTCAGTACTTC. Its translation: CASSPRGLLNIQYF.

In its sample, this clonotype was seen a few times. V is TRBV14 and J is TRBJ2-3; D uncertain. The CDR3 totals 14 residues. Germline V gene sequence: CDR1 SGHDN, CDR2 FVKESK. Trimming pared 4 bases from V and 3 bases from J, leaving 11 bases between. The CDR3 bases are TGTGCCAGCAGCCCCACGGTCGTAACAGATACGCAGTATTTT. This gives the protein CASSPTVVTDTQYF.